What follows are 5 T cell receptor beta chains derived from one specimen sequenced in a study of OX40 agonist ivuxolimab in advanced cancers. The library was produced with the immunoSEQ multiplex PCR assay. In TCRdb, the immuneACCESS table is reduced to in-frame sequences with V and J assigned. These tables do not hold every clone; where another copy was compared, an unresolved V gene accounts for under half, and the others remain unexplained. The sample table shows tens of thousands of clones, and 84% are seen once. The ten top clones hold 25% to 35% of the sample. The source was CD4+ or CD8+ T cells sorted from blood, collected in a trial of the OX40 agonist ivuxolimab. Every receptor here comes from an adult with an advanced solid tumor such as melanoma, head and neck, liver or kidney cancer.

This clone was counted a single time. The chain joins TRBV10-2 to TRBJ1-3, with 8 bases aligning to TRBD1. Germline CDR1 reads WSHSY; CDR2 reads SAAADI. After removal of 6 bases from V and 2 bases from J, the junction contained 12 bases not matched to a gene. The CDR3 consists of 17 residues. Here the CDR3 DNA reads TGCGCCAGCAGAATGATAACCGGACAGGGACCTGGAAACACCATATATTTT. This translates into CASRMITGQGPGNTIYF.

The V gene is TRBV15, the J gene TRBJ2-2, with 10 bases identical to TRBD2. The CDR3 runs to 19 residues. V was clipped by 0 bases and J by 2 bases; unmatched bases: 9. In germline, CDR1 is LNHNV, CDR2 YYDKDF (reference sequence). The CDR3, as DNA: TGTGCCACCAGCAGAGAAGGAGTAGCGGGGGGCCACAACACCGGGGAGCTGTTTTTT. This encodes CATSREGVAGGHNTGELFF.

This chain joins TRBV19 and TRBJ2-2; 7 bases are a match to TRBD1. The V gene end was trimmed by 6 bases and the J gene end by 2 bases; junction bases not matched to a gene: 15. Germline V lookup: CDR1 LNHDA, CDR2 SQIVND (reference sequence). The CDR3 has 18 amino acids. The CDR3 nucleotides read TGTGCCAGTAGCGCTAATATCCTCCGGACAGGCAACACCGGGGAGCTGTTTTTT. Translation gives CASSANILRTGNTGELFF.

The rearrangement joins TRBV28 to TRBJ1-1, with 8 positions matching TRBD1. The germline gives CDR1 MDHEN, CDR2 SYDVKM. CDR3 length equals 15 residues. The V gene end was trimmed by 2 bases and the J gene end by 5 bases; junction bases not matched to a gene: 7. Here the CDR3 reads CASSLETGAGTEAFF. The CDR3 DNA sequence: TGTGCCAGCAGTTTAGAGACAGGGGCTGGAACTGAAGCTTTCTTT.

This clone was observed a single time. The V gene is TRBV19, the J gene TRBJ2-5, with no clear D. Germline CDR1 is LNHDA and CDR2 is SQIVND (reference sequence). The CDR3 loop spans 11 amino acids. Trimming removed 5 bases from V and 3 bases from J, with 4 bases in between. This chain's CDR3 is CASSQEETQYF. The CDR3 DNA is TGTGCCAGTAGTCAGGAAGAGACCCAGTACTTC.